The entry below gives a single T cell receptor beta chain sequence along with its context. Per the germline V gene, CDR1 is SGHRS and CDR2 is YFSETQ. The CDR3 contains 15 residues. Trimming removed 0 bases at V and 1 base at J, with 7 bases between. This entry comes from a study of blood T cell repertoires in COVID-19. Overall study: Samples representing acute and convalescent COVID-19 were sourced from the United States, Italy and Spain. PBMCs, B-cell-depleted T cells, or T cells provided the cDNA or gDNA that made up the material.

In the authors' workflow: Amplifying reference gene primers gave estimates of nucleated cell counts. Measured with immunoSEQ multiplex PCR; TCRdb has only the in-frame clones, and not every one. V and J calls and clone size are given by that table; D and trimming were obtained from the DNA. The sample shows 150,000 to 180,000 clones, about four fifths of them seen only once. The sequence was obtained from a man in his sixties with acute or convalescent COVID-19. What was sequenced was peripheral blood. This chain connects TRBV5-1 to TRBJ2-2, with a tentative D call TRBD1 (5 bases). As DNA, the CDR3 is TGCGCCAGCAGCTTGGAGGGGCGGAACACCGGGGAGCTGTTTTTT. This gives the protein CASSLEGRNTGELFF. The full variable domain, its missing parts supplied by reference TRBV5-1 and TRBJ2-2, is KAGVTQTPRYLIKTRGQQVTLSCSPISGHRSVSWYQQTPGQGLQFLFEYFSETQRNKGNFPGRFSGRQFSNSRSEMNVSTLELGDSALYLCASSLEGRNTGELFFGEGSRLTVL.